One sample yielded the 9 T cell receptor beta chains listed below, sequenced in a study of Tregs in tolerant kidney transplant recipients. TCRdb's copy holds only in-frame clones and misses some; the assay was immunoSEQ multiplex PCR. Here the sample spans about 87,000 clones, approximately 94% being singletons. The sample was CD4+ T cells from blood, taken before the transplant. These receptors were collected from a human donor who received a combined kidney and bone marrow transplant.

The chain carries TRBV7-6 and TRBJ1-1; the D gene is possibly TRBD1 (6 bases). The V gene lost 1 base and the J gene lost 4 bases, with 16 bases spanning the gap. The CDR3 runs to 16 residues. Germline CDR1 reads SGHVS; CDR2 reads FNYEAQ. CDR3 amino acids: CASSLVPGQGSTEAFF. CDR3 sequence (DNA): TGTGCCAGCAGCTTAGTCCCGGGGCAGGGGAGCACTGAAGCTTTCTTT. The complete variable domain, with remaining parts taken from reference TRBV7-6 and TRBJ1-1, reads GAGVSQSPRYKVTKRGQDVALRCDPISGHVSLYWYRQALGQGPEFLTYFNYEAQQDKSGLPNDRFSAERPEGSISTLTIQRTEQRDSAMYRCASSLVPGQGSTEAFFGQGTRLTVV.

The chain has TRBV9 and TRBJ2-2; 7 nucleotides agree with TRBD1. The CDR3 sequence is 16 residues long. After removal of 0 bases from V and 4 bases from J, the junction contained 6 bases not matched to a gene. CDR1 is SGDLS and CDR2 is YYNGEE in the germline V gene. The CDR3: CASSVEGTVGTGELFF. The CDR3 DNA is TGTGCCAGCAGCGTAGAAGGGACAGTCGGCACCGGGGAGCTGTTTTTT. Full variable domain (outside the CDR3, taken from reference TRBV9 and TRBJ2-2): DSGVTQTPKHLITATGQRVTLRCSPRSGDLSVYWYQQSLDQGLQFLIQYYNGEERAKGNILERFSAQQFPDLHSELNLSSLELGDSALYFCASSVEGTVGTGELFFGEGSRLTVL.

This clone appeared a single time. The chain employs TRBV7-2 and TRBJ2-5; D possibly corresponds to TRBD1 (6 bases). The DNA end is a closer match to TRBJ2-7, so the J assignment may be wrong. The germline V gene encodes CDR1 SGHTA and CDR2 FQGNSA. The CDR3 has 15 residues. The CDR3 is CASSLFAGDVYEQYF. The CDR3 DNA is TGTGCCAGCAGCTTGTTTGCAGGGGATGTCTACGAGCAGTACTTC.

CDR3 sequence (DNA): TGTGCCAGCAGCTTAAGGTCCGGGGGGTACAATGAGCAGTTCTTC. Amino acids: CASSLRSGGYNEQFF. The V and J genes are TRBV11-1 and TRBJ2-1; 7 nucleotides align to TRBD2. CDR1 is SGHAT, CDR2 FQDESV, per germline (reference sequence). J lost 4 bases, V lost 2 bases, and 5 bases had no gene match. The CDR3 loop spans 15 amino acids.

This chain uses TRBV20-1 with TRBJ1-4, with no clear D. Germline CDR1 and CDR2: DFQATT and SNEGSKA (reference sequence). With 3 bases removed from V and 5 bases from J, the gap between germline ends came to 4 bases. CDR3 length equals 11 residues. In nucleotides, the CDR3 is TGCAGTGCTAGCTTAAATGAAAAACTGTTTTTT. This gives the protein CSASLNEKLFF.

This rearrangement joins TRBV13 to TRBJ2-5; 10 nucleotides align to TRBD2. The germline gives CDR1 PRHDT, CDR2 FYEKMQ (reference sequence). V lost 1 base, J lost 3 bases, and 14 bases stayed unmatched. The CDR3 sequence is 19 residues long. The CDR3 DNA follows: TGTGCCAGCAGCTTAGTGGGACTAGCGTCGTCGGAGGGCAAAGAGACCCAGTACTTC. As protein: CASSLVGLASSEGKETQYF.

In DNA form, the CDR3 reads TGTGCCAGCAGCTCTAGCGGGAGAATTACAGATACGCAGTATTTT. Residues: CASSSSGRITDTQYF. The V and J genes are TRBV7-2 and TRBJ2-3; 10 bases fit TRBD2. The CDR3 is 15 residues long. Germline values: CDR1 SGHTA, CDR2 FQGNSA. Losses at the gene ends were 4 bases for V and 3 bases for J; bases not matched to a gene: 4.

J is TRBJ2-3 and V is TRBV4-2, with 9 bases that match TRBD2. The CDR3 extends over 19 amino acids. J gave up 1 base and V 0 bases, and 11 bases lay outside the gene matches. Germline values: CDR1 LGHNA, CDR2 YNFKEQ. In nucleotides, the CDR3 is TGTGCCAGCAGCCAAGATCAGCGCGGGAGGGATTACGGCACAGATACGCAGTATTTT. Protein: CASSQDQRGRDYGTDTQYF.

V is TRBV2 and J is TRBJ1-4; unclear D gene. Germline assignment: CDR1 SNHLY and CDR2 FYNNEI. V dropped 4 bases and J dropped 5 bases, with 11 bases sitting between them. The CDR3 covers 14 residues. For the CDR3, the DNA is TGTGCCAGCAGTGGTACCGGGAAGAATGAAAAACTGTTTTTT. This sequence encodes CASSGTGKNEKLFF.